The source of this T cell receptor beta chain is a study of PD-L1 blockade in urothelial cancer. Study as a whole: Enrolled patients had been treated previously with 0 to 3 chemotherapy regimens.

Profiled with immunoSEQ multiplex PCR; TCRdb holds only in-frame clones, not every one. Of over 100,000 clones in the sample, 75% to 95% were seen once. CDR1 and CDR2 (germline): MNHEY, SVGAGI. The CDR3 is made up of 14 amino acids. The V gene lost 0 bases and the J gene lost 9 bases, with 14 bases spanning the gap. As for time point: peripheral blood 6 weeks after treatment start. This specimen consisted of PBMCs, obtained around atezolizumab (anti-PD-L1) treatment. This chain links TRBV6-5 with TRBJ1-1; D possibly corresponds to TRBD1 (6 bases). This TCR was recovered from a man aged 60 to 69 with urothelial cancer. Here the CDR3 reads CASSYSLRDKKAFF. CDR3 bases: TGTGCCAGCAGTTACTCGCTAAGGGACAAGAAAGCTTTCTTT.